A selection of T cell receptor beta chains follows, all from one sample in a study of cytomegalovirus exposure and HLA in healthy donors. The repertoire was sequenced with immunoSEQ multiplex PCR; TCRdb's copy has only in-frame clones and lacks some. The table lists around 250,000 clones, 80% to 95% of them singletons, with 1.7% in the top ten. Input material: PBMCs. The receptors were sampled from a girl aged 2 to 10 in good health and CMV-seronegative. CDR3s include the opening cysteine and the closing phenylalanine or tryptophan. D genes are given only for firm matches. Only part of the rows carry a size: once, few, many, or a class if the clone is expanded.

clone_size: NA
d_call: TRBD1
v_call: TRBV19
j_call: TRBJ1-1
cdr3_nt: TGTGCCAGTAGTTTTCAGGGGGCAGGAAACACTGAAGCTTTCTTT
cdr3_aa: CASSFQGAGNTEAFF

clone_size: NA
d_call: NA
v_call: TRBV27
j_call: TRBJ1-5
cdr3_nt: TGTGCCAGCAGTTTATTGTCGGCAGGGGCCCCCGACCAGCCCCAGCATTTT
cdr3_aa: CASSLLSAGAPDQPQHF

clone_size: NA
d_call: NA
v_call: TRBV5-6
j_call: TRBJ1-2
cdr3_nt: TGTGCCAGCATCCACGGGACAAGCTATGGCTACACCTTC
cdr3_aa: CASIHGTSYGYTF

clone_size: once
d_call: TRBD1
v_call: TRBV27
j_call: TRBJ1-2
cdr3_nt: TGTGCCAGCAGTAGATCCGGGACAGGGAGAGATGGCTACACCTTC
cdr3_aa: CASSRSGTGRDGYTF

clone_size: NA
d_call: NA
v_call: TRBV5-6
j_call: TRBJ2-1
cdr3_nt: TGTGCCAGCAGCTTGGGGCTTGATCCGGGCAATGAGCAGTTCTTC
cdr3_aa: CASSLGLDPGNEQFF

clone_size: NA
d_call: TRBD2
v_call: TRBV5-1
j_call: TRBJ2-1
cdr3_nt: TGCGCCAGCAGCTATATGGGGCTAGCGGGGAGGTACAATGAGCAGTTCTTC
cdr3_aa: CASSYMGLAGRYNEQFF

clone_size: NA
d_call: NA
v_call: TRBV14
j_call: TRBJ2-3
cdr3_nt: TGTGCCAGCAGCCCCTTGGGACATAACACAGATACGCAGTATTTT
cdr3_aa: CASSPLGHNTDTQYF

clone_size: NA
d_call: TRBD2
v_call: TRBV7-9
j_call: TRBJ2-3
cdr3_nt: TGTGCCAGCAGCTTAGCGAGGACTAGCGGGGATACGCAGTATTTT
cdr3_aa: CASSLARTSGDTQYF

clone_size: NA
d_call: NA
v_call: TRBV7-9
j_call: TRBJ1-4
cdr3_nt: TGTGCCAGCAGCTTAGAATCATCGGGTAATGAAAAACTGTTTTTT
cdr3_aa: CASSLESSGNEKLFF

clone_size: NA
d_call: TRBD1
v_call: TRBV6-9
j_call: TRBJ1-5
cdr3_nt: TGTGCCAGCAGTATGCCCCTCGAAGGGGGCGCAGGACAGCCCCAGCATTTT
cdr3_aa: CASSMPLEGGAGQPQHF

clone_size: NA
d_call: TRBD1
v_call: TRBV28
j_call: TRBJ2-7
cdr3_nt: TGTGCCAGCAGTTTATTGGGACAGTCCTACGAGCAGTACTTC
cdr3_aa: CASSLLGQSYEQYF

clone_size: NA
d_call: TRBD1
v_call: TRBV5-6
j_call: TRBJ1-1
cdr3_nt: TGTGCCAGCAGCCCGACAGGGATGAACACTGAAGCTTTCTTT
cdr3_aa: CASSPTGMNTEAFF

clone_size: NA
d_call: TRBD2
v_call: TRBV7-8
j_call: TRBJ2-4
cdr3_nt: TGTGCCAGCAGCGTCCGGGGACTAGCGGAGCTCCGGGCCAAAAACATTCAGTACTTC
cdr3_aa: CASSVRGLAELRAKNIQYF

clone_size: NA
d_call: TRBD1
v_call: TRBV6-1
j_call: TRBJ2-3
cdr3_nt: TGTGCCAGCAGTGTAACTCACAGGACAGGGGATTGGGCAGATACGCAGTATTTT
cdr3_aa: CASSVTHRTGDWADTQYF

clone_size: few
d_call: NA
v_call: TRBV2
j_call: TRBJ2-2
cdr3_nt: TGTGCCTGCCCAACGCCTCGGGGCACCGGGGAGCTGTTTTTT
cdr3_aa: CACPTPRGTGELFF

clone_size: few
d_call: NA
v_call: TRBV19
j_call: TRBJ1-1
cdr3_nt: TGTGCCAGTAGTGTGGGGGCAGCTGAAGCTTTCTTT
cdr3_aa: CASSVGAAEAFF